This T cell receptor beta chain was sequenced in a study of response to subunit inactivated influenza vaccine. Regarding the study as a whole: The authors proposed limited new T cell recruitment per seasonal influenza vaccination.

CDR3 size: 13 residues. The V end was cut by 3 bases, the J end by 1 base, with 4 bases between. Via MiXCR, TCRdb re-called the RT-PCR reads, giving one row per CDR3 protein. Here the sample spans about 700,000 distinct CDR3 sequences, 13% to 15% being singletons. The sample holds a few counts of this clonotype. Its antigen is unknown. The chain combines TRBV12-3 or TRBV12-4 with TRBJ1-5; D ambiguous. The sample in question was PBMCs from blood, obtained roughly 15 days before vaccination. The sequence was obtained from a man between 50 and 59 years old who received an inactivated influenza vaccine. The chain's CDR3 is CASSFISNQPQHF. CDR3 DNA: TGTGCCAGCAGTTTTATCAGCAATCAGCCCCAGCATTTT.